Following are 7 T cell receptor beta chains from one sample sequenced in a study of beta chain features in type 1 diabetes. Reverse transcribing all isolated RNA meant expressed TCRB transcripts were sequenced. Profiled with immunoSEQ multiplex PCR; TCRdb holds only in-frame clones, not every one. This sample has around 400,000 clones, with approximately 16% found just once. Source material: naive CD4+ T cells from blood. These receptors were obtained from a woman aged 18-29 years in good health.

The chain links TRBV18 to TRBJ2-1, with 10 bases fitting TRBD2. CDR3 size: 16 residues. Trimming at V came to 2 bases and at J to 5 bases, leaving 6 bases not matched to a gene. Germline CDR1 and CDR2: KGHSH and LQKENI. The CDR3: CASSPLAGGGDNEQFF. The CDR3 region has the DNA TGTGCCAGCTCACCATTAGCGGGAGGTGGGGACAATGAGCAGTTCTTC.

This clone was observed a few times. The V gene is TRBV28, the J gene TRBJ2-7; D is uncertain. There are 13 residues in the CDR3. The V and J ends lost 7 bases and 5 bases respectively, with 15 bases between them. The germline V gene encodes CDR1 MDHEN and CDR2 SYDVKM. CDR3 sequence (DNA): TGTGCCAGCAAAGGCGGCAACCTAAACGAGCAGTACTTC. Protein product: CASKGGNLNEQYF.

In its sample, this clone was seen a few times. The CDR3 region has the DNA TGTGCCAGCTCACCACCCGGACAGGGGGAGGAGACCCAGTACTTC. Protein: CASSPPGQGEETQYF. This chain links TRBV18 with TRBJ2-5; 10 nucleotides align to TRBD1. V lost 0 bases to trimming and J lost 5 bases; unmatched junction nucleotides: 3. There are 15 residues in the CDR3. In germline, CDR1 is KGHSH, CDR2 LQKENI.

As for this clone: Other nucleotide sequences in the sample specify the same CDR3. The rearrangement joins TRBV18 to TRBJ1-1; maybe TRBD1 (6 bases). The CDR3 is made up of 14 amino acids. The V end was cut by 3 bases, the J end by 1 base, with 9 bases between. CDR1 and CDR2 (germline): KGHSH, LQKENI. The CDR3 loop is CASSPLDRNTEAFF. The CDR3 region has the DNA TGTGCCAGCTCACCTTTGGACAGGAACACTGAAGCTTTCTTT.

The rearrangement joins TRBV9 to TRBJ2-5; TRBD2 agrees at 11 bases. CDR3 length: 16 amino acids. The germline V gene has CDR1 SGDLS and CDR2 YYNGEE. V was clipped by 4 bases and J by 1 base; unmatched bases: 6. CDR3 loop: CASSRAGTSGQETQYF. CDR3 DNA sequence: TGTGCCAGCAGCCGTGCCGGGACTAGCGGCCAAGAGACCCAGTACTTC.

This clone showed up just a few times. The sample carries other DNA sequences with the same CDR3. This rearrangement joins TRBV30 to TRBJ1-2, with 8 bases aligning to TRBD1. With V trimmed by 4 bases and J by 6 bases, 4 bases remained unmatched. Looked up from germline, CDR1 is GTSNPN and CDR2 is SVGIG (reference sequence). The CDR3 runs 12 residues. CDR3 bases: TGTGCCTGGACCCCAGGGGGCGATGGCTACACCTTC. Protein product: CAWTPGGDGYTF.

The sample holds a few counts of this clone. CDR3 region: CASSVSRGEKLFF. CDR3 in DNA: TGTGCCAGCAGTGTCTCCCGGGGAGAAAAACTGTTTTTT. The rearrangement uses TRBV7-9 and TRBJ1-4; D remains unclear. Germline V gene lookup returns CDR1 SEHNR and CDR2 FQNEAQ (reference sequence). V lost 6 bases to trimming and J lost 8 bases, with 13 bases between them. The CDR3 loop spans 13 amino acids.